This TCR beta chain was documented in a study of T cell responses to AZD1222 COVID-19 vaccine. As for the study in general: Second-dose groups at about 4 or about 12 weeks were pooled. Whole-study findings and limits: Baseline seropositivity occurred in only a handful of AZD1222 recipients. Clonal diversity may have been underestimated in mostly white British donors. Unmutated regions of variants are reportedly targeted by nearly half of spike-specific TCRs.

Germline-derived CDR1 and CDR2 are LGHDT and YNNKEL (reference sequence). V lost 5 bases and J lost 8, with 18 bases in between. This CDR3 contains 14 residues. Sequencing used immunoSEQ multiplex PCR; TCRdb keeps in-frame clones, though not all of them. The data hold some 170,000 clones, with just over 90% observed a single time. Notes on this clone: Its antigen is unknown.

The rearrangement joins TRBV3-1 (or the pseudogene TRBV3-2) to TRBJ1-1; tentative D call: TRBD1 (6 bases). The sequence came from an adult in good health. Material: peripheral blood, obtained on day 0 of AZD1222 vaccination. The CDR3 is CASSLTLGQLEAFF. The CDR3, as DNA: TGTGCCAGCAGCTTAACCCTTGGACAGTTAGAAGCTTTCTTT.